These 20 T cell receptor beta chains originate from one sample sequenced in a study of blood T cell repertoires in COVID-19. The table came from immunoSEQ multiplex PCR; TCRdb's copy has only in-frame clones and leaves some out. The table lists roughly 110,000 clones, about four fifths of them singletons. The sequenced sample was peripheral blood. These receptors were obtained from a human donor in a cohort sampled during active COVID-19.

This chain links TRBV28 with TRBJ1-2, with TRBD1 as a possible D gene (5 bases). The CDR3 has 13 amino acids. Trimming stripped 2 bases from V and 3 bases from J, with 7 bases between. The germline V gene has CDR1 MDHEN and CDR2 SYDVKM. The CDR3, as DNA: TGTGCCAGCAGTTTAAGGGGCTACTATGGCTACACCTTC. Its protein product is CASSLRGYYGYTF.

The chain is built from TRBV27 and TRBJ1-1, with 8 nucleotides matching TRBD1. CDR3 length: 16 residues. Germline V lookup: CDR1 MNHEY, CDR2 SMNVEV (reference sequence). V was clipped by 5 bases and J by 1 base; unmatched bases: 9. The CDR3 reads CASSIGQGVGNTEAFF. The CDR3 DNA is TGTGCCAGCAGTATCGGACAGGGAGTAGGGAACACTGAAGCTTTCTTT.

V gene TRBV2 combines with J gene TRBJ1-2, with D perhaps matching TRBD1 (5 bases). This CDR3 is built from 11 residues. Trimming removed 6 bases from V and 8 bases from J, with 10 bases in between. Germline V gene data show CDR1 as SNHLY and CDR2 as FYNNEI. As DNA, the CDR3 is TGTGCCAGCAGACCGGAGGGGGGCTACACCTTC. It is translated as CASRPEGGYTF.

The V call is TRBV29-1, the J call TRBJ1-3, with D tentatively TRBD1 (5 bases). This CDR3 comprises 14 residues. Germline V lookup: CDR1 SQVTM, CDR2 ANQGSEA. Trimming pared 1 base from V and 3 bases from J, leaving 10 bases between. The CDR3 loop is CSVEGGDFGNTIYF. DNA of the CDR3: TGCAGCGTTGAAGGCGGGGACTTTGGAAACACCATATATTTT.

The rearrangement links TRBV2 to TRBJ2-3, with TRBD1 matching 11 bases. The trim removed 5 bases at V and 6 bases at J, leaving 4 bases unmatched. CDR1 and CDR2 from the germline V gene are SNHLY and FYNNEI. This CDR3 is 14 amino acids long. CDR3 nucleotides: TGTGCCAGCAGTCAGGACAGGGGGCGCGATACGCAGTATTTT. Translation gives CASSQDRGRDTQYF.

This sequence joins TRBV11-3 and TRBJ2-1; 8 positions agree with TRBD2. CDR1 SGHNT and CDR2 YENEEA come from the germline V gene. The trim removed 5 bases at V and 0 bases at J, leaving 6 bases unmatched. The CDR3 consists of 16 residues. CDR3 in DNA: TGTGCCAGCAGCCCGACGCTAGCGGGCTCCTACAATGAGCAGTTCTTC. Its protein is CASSPTLAGSYNEQFF.

The chain joins TRBV28 to TRBJ2-5, with TRBD2 identical over 14 bases. The CDR3 runs 15 residues. V shed 6 bases and J 3 bases; nucleotides not matched to a gene: 3. In germline, CDR1 is MDHEN, CDR2 SYDVKM. CDR3 in amino acids: CASSSGLAGEETQYF. In nucleotides, the CDR3 is TGTGCCAGCAGCTCGGGACTAGCGGGAGAAGAGACCCAGTACTTC. The full variable domain, completed using reference TRBV28 and TRBJ2-5, is DVKVTQSSRYLVKRTGEKVFLECVQDMDHENMFWYRQDPGLGLRLIYFSYDVKMKEKGDIPEGYSVSREKKERFSLILESASTNQTSMYLCASSSGLAGEETQYFGPGTRLLVL.

This clone occurred a few times. V gene TRBV7-2 combines with J gene TRBJ1-5; D remains unclear. Germline CDR1 and CDR2: SGHTA and FQGNSA. This CDR3 is 15 amino acids long. Trimming cost V 6 bases and J 0 bases, with 12 bases left between them. CDR3 coding DNA: TGTGCCAGCAGGTTCGAGCCGAATAGCAATCAGCCCCAGCATTTT. Translated: CASRFEPNSNQPQHF.

This clone was counted a single time. This rearrangement joins TRBV30 to TRBJ2-7; 8 bases align to TRBD2. The V gene end was trimmed by 3 bases and the J gene end by 3 bases; junction bases not matched to a gene: 22. The CDR3 has 19 amino acids. Germline V gene lookup returns CDR1 GTSNPN and CDR2 SVGIG (reference sequence). Here the CDR3 DNA reads TGTGCCTGGAGCGTAAGGGCGAGGACTAGGGGACTAGTAAACTACGAGCAGTACTTC. Translating it yields CAWSVRARTRGLVNYEQYF.

The table lists this clone with a few counts. J is TRBJ2-7 and V is TRBV7-9; D is undetermined. The CDR3 consists of 11 residues. The V end was cut by 5 bases, the J end by 3 bases, with 5 bases between. Germline V gene data show CDR1 as SEHNR and CDR2 as FQNEAQ (reference sequence). CDR3 in DNA: TGTGCCAGCAGCCGCTACTACGAGCAGTACTTC. It encodes CASSRYYEQYF.

The V and J genes are TRBV5-1 and TRBJ1-1; 7 bases agree with TRBD1. The germline V gene encodes CDR1 SGHRS and CDR2 YFSETQ. The CDR3 spans 17 residues. V lost 2 bases and J lost 4; bases outside the gene matches: 14. The CDR3 nucleotides read TGCGCCAGCAGCTTCCGCTGGGGCCCCCAGGGGGGCACTGAAGCTTTCTTT. Its protein is CASSFRWGPQGGTEAFF.

The rearrangement joins TRBV2 to TRBJ2-1; tentative D call: TRBD1 (6 bases). V was shortened by 5 bases and J by 6 bases, with 17 bases between the two germline ends. CDR1 is SNHLY, CDR2 FYNNEI, per germline. The CDR3 consists of 15 residues. The chain's CDR3 is CASSRLHQGGNEQFF. DNA for the CDR3: TGTGCCAGCAGTCGTCTTCATCAAGGGGGCAATGAGCAGTTCTTC. The complete variable domain, with remaining parts taken from reference TRBV2 and TRBJ2-1, reads EPEVTQTPSHQVTQMGQEVILRCVPISNHLYFYWYRQILGQKVEFLVSFYNNEISEKSEIFDDQFSVERPDGSNFTLKIRSTKLEDSAMYFCASSRLHQGGNEQFFGPGTRLTVL.

The table lists this clone with a count of one. CDR3: CASSPNKYNEQFF. The CDR3 DNA reads as TGTGCCAGCTCACCAAACAAGTACAATGAGCAGTTCTTC. This rearrangement joins TRBV18 to TRBJ2-1; D gene unclear. V lost 2 bases and J 4 bases, leaving 6 bases between the germline ends. This CDR3 region has 13 residues. CDR1 and CDR2 (germline): KGHSH, LQKENI.

This chain links TRBV27 with TRBJ1-2; weak D call: TRBD1 (5 bases). CDR1 is MNHEY, CDR2 SMNVEV, per germline (reference sequence). V was trimmed by 11 bases and J by 0 bases, leaving 10 bases between them. The CDR3 contains 12 residues. The CDR3 bases are TGTGCCGGAGGGGAGGCTAACTATGGCTACACCTTC. Protein sequence: CAGGEANYGYTF.

J is TRBJ2-7 and V is TRBV27; 9 nucleotides line up with TRBD2. The CDR3 runs 17 residues. Trimming removed 4 bases from V and 7 bases from J; junction bases left unmatched: 17. In germline, CDR1 is MNHEY, CDR2 SMNVEV (reference sequence). CDR3 in amino acids: CASSWSTSGRTPREQYV. The DNA of the CDR3 is TGTGCCAGCAGTTGGTCTACCAGCGGGAGGACCCCCCGGGAGCAGTACGTC.

This clone has a handful of counts. This chain joins TRBV11-2 and TRBJ1-1; D gene ambiguous. V was cut by 2 bases and J by 2 bases, with 9 bases left in between. The CDR3 extends over 14 amino acids. Germline lookup yields CDR1 SGHAT and CDR2 FQNNGV. The DNA for the CDR3 is TGTGCCAGCAGCTTAACCGGGGATAACACTGAAGCTTTCTTT. This codes for CASSLTGDNTEAFF.

The chain employs TRBV7-2 and TRBJ1-2; TRBD1 matches at 10 bases. The CDR3 totals 17 residues. Trimming took 2 bases from V and 8 from J; bases not matched to a gene: 14. The germline gives CDR1 SGHTA, CDR2 FQGNSA. CDR3 sequence: CASSLKAPGQGYEGYTF. The CDR3 nucleotides are TGTGCCAGCAGCTTAAAGGCACCGGGACAGGGGTATGAGGGCTACACCTTC.

The chain employs TRBV28 and TRBJ1-2, with D possibly TRBD1 on 6 matching bases. The CDR3 totals 13 residues. Trimming left V 5 bases short and J 7 bases short, with 14 bases between. Germline CDR1 MDHEN, CDR2 SYDVKM. The CDR3 coding sequence is TGTGCCAGCAGTGATACCAGGGGTGCTGGCTACACCTTC. Encoded protein: CASSDTRGAGYTF.

The chain combines TRBV11-1 with TRBJ1-1, with 8 positions matching TRBD1. Germline CDR1 SGHAT, CDR2 FQDESV (reference sequence). CDR3 length: 14 residues. The V segment lost 2 bases and the J segment 4 bases; nucleotides outside the gene matches: 3. CDR3 nucleotide sequence: TGTGCCAGCAGCTTATTACAGGGGGTCACTGAAGCTTTCTTT. Its protein is CASSLLQGVTEAFF.

The chain carries TRBV30 and TRBJ1-5; 9 bases line up with TRBD1. Per the germline V gene, CDR1 is GTSNPN and CDR2 is SVGIG (reference sequence). This CDR3 is built from 15 residues. The trim removed 3 bases at V and 7 bases at J, leaving 10 bases unmatched. The DNA for the CDR3 is TGTGCCTGGAGCGGTACAGGGGGCGGACGACAGCCCCAGCATTTT. This codes for CAWSGTGGGRQPQHF.